The present T cell receptor (beta chain) was sequenced within a study of OX40 agonist ivuxolimab in advanced cancers. About the study: The patients' treatment was ivuxolimab, an agonistic anti-OX40 (CD134) antibody.

Unmatched junction bases numbered 5, after V lost 3 bases and J lost 4 bases. Per germline, CDR1 LNHNV and CDR2 YYDKDF (reference sequence). There are 15 residues in the CDR3. Clones were sequenced by immunoSEQ multiplex PCR, and TCRdb holds only the in-frame ones, with some missing. The table has around 30,000 clones, 86% seen once. This receptor was obtained from an adult with an advanced solid tumor such as melanoma, head and neck, liver or kidney cancer. The chain employs TRBV15 and TRBJ2-2; 7 bases agree with TRBD1. Sequences were derived from CD4+ or CD8+ T cells sorted from blood, sampled in a trial of the OX40 agonist ivuxolimab. CDR3 nucleotides: TGTGCCACCAGCAGTGGGACAGATCCCACCGGGGAGCTGTTTTTT. This codes for CATSSGTDPTGELFF.